This T cell receptor (beta chain) derives from a study of blood T cells in healthy people across ages. Whole-study results and caveats: Fewer expanded clones and more diversity marked long-lived versus aged donors.

Germline CDR1 is MNHEY and CDR2 is SVGEGT. The V gene lost 7 bases and the J gene lost 10 bases, with 11 bases spanning the gap. This CDR3 contains 11 residues. Remarks on this clonotype: Its antigen is unknown.

Next came a second PCR, run for about 6 to 11 cycles, which used a sample-barcoded 5' primer along with a J-beta primer mix. The yield of each sample was at least 2.5 million CDR3-containing paired-end reads. In TCRdb, the 5' RACE reads were re-called with MiXCR into one record per CDR3 protein. The sample shows about 1.5 million distinct CDR3 sequences, 40% to 45% of them seen only once. Sequencing used blood. The chain is built from TRBV6-2 or TRBV6-3 and TRBJ2-1; D unresolved. This receptor was obtained from a young woman in good health. The CDR3 region is CASTYLGEQFF. CDR3 bases: TGTGCCAGCACCTACTTGGGGGAGCAGTTCTTC.